A selection of T cell receptor beta chains follows, all from one sample in a study of T cell responses to AZD1222 COVID-19 vaccine. This table comes from immunoSEQ multiplex PCR, and its TCRdb copy is limited to in-frame clones, with some not included. The repertoire holds about 140,000 clones, with approximately 92% as singletons. The source material was peripheral blood, sampled on day 0 of AZD1222 vaccination. All receptors come from an adult in good health. Both conserved end residues are part of each CDR3. The D gene is left open where the match is weak. Part of the rows lack a size; the others show once, few, many or a class for expanded clones.

TRBJ2-7 | - | TRBV4-1 | - | CASSQVYGRGRSYEQYF | TGCGCCAGCAGCCAAGTTTACGGGAGAGGCAGGAGTTACGAGCAGTACTTC
TRBJ2-2 | - | TRBV4-2 | TRBD2 | CASSQFTSGSPNTGELFF | TGTGCCAGCAGCCAATTCACTAGCGGGAGTCCGAACACCGGGGAGCTGTTTTTT
TRBJ1-3 | - | TRBV11-3 | - | CASSSRTGSGNTIYF | TGTGCCAGCAGCTCCCGGACCGGCTCTGGAAACACCATATATTTT
TRBJ2-7 | - | TRBV27 | TRBD1 | CASSPGTGDYEQYF | TGTGCCAGCAGCCCCGGGACAGGGGACTACGAGCAGTACTTC
TRBJ2-3 | - | TRBV18 | - | CASSPKGDTQYF | TGTGCCAGCTCACCCAAAGGGGATACGCAGTATTTT
TRBJ2-1 | - | TRBV5-4 | TRBD1 | CASSPGTGDNEQFF | TGTGCCAGCAGCCCCGGGACAGGGGACAATGAGCAGTTCTTC
TRBJ2-3 | - | TRBV9 | - | CASSVAGGMDTQYF | TGTGCCAGCAGCGTAGCTGGGGGCATGGATACGCAGTATTTT
TRBJ2-7 | - | TRBV10-1 | - | CASSGHSGLTSYEQYF | TGCGCCAGCAGCGGTCATAGTGGACTAACGTCCTACGAGCAGTACTTC
TRBJ1-1 | - | TRBV9 | TRBD1 | CASTPKGTGLFTEAFF | TGTGCCAGCACCCCGAAGGGGACAGGTTTATTCACTGAAGCTTTCTTT
TRBJ1-5 | - | TRBV16 | - | CASSQSGQANQPQHF | TGTGCCAGCAGCCAATCTGGGCAGGCGAATCAGCCCCAGCATTTT
TRBJ1-1 | - | TRBV7-9 | TRBD1 | CASSSNQGASTEAFF | TGTGCCAGCAGCTCAAACCAGGGGGCGAGCACTGAAGCTTTCTTT
TRBJ1-1 | - | TRBV5-1 | - | CASSSGVANTEAFF | TGCGCCAGCAGTTCGGGGGTCGCAAACACTGAAGCTTTCTTT
TRBJ2-1 | - | TRBV11-3 | TRBD2 | CASSLGTSVGNEQFF | TGTGCCAGCAGCTTAGGGACTAGCGTGGGGAATGAGCAGTTCTTC
TRBJ1-4 | - | TRBV28 | TRBD1 | CASRGRTRGTSEKLFF | TGTGCCAGCAGAGGCAGAACCAGGGGGACGAGTGAAAAACTGTTTTTT
TRBJ1-5 | - | TRBV7-8 | - | CASSQGQSPHQPQHF | TGTGCCAGCAGCCAAGGGCAATCCCCCCATCAGCCCCAGCATTTT
TRBJ2-2 | - | TRBV5-4 | TRBD2 | CASSSGLAGYTGELFF | TGTGCCAGCAGCTCGGGACTAGCGGGGTATACCGGGGAGCTGTTTTTT
TRBJ2-5 | - | TRBV5-4 | - | CASSLSGIEQETQYF | TGTGCCAGCAGCTTGTCAGGGATCGAGCAAGAGACCCAGTACTTC
TRBJ2-3 | - | TRBV28 | - | CASSLRGTDTQYF | TGTGCCAGCAGTTTAAGGGGCACAGATACGCAGTATTTT
TRBJ2-7 | few | TRBV7-9 | - | CASSLGSTYEQYF | TGTGCCAGCAGCTTAGGGTCCACCTACGAGCAGTACTTC
TRBJ2-7 | - | TRBV27 | - | CASSLTSLLPPYEQYF | TGTGCCAGCAGTTTGACATCACTACTCCCCCCCTACGAGCAGTACTTC
TRBJ1-1 | - | TRBV28 | - | CASSRTQNTEAFF | TGTGCCAGCAGCAGAACTCAGAACACTGAAGCTTTCTTT
TRBJ2-7 | - | TRBV5-5 | - | CASSLGTVGEQYF | TGTGCCAGCAGCTTGGGGACGGTTGGAGAGCAGTACTTC
TRBJ2-2 | - | TRBV11-2 | TRBD1 | CASRSLRGLGELFF | TGTGCCAGCAGGTCCCTCAGGGGGCTAGGGGAGCTGTTTTTT
TRBJ1-2 | - | TRBV10-2 | - | CASSGAGFYGYTF | TGCGCCAGCAGTGGCGCCGGTTTCTATGGCTACACCTTC
TRBJ1-4 | - | TRBV3-1/TRBV3-2 | TRBD1 | CASSHLGQGDEKLFF | TGTGCCAGCAGCCACCTGGGACAGGGTGACGAAAAACTGTTTTTT
TRBJ2-2 | - | TRBV11-3 | TRBD2 | CASSLRPGGRGAGELFF | TGTGCCAGCAGCTTAAGACCGGGAGGACGGGGGGCCGGGGAGCTGTTTTTT
TRBJ1-1 | once | TRBV28 | - | CASTWGGLNTEAFF | TGTGCCAGCACATGGGGGGGCCTGAACACTGAAGCTTTCTTT
TRBJ2-7 | - | TRBV27 | - | CASSLGRGVYEQYF | TGTGCCAGCAGTTTAGGCAGGGGGGTCTACGAGCAGTACTTC
TRBJ1-5 | - | TRBV10-3 | - | CAISNTNQPQHF | TGTGCCATCAGTAACACCAATCAGCCCCAGCATTTT
TRBJ1-3 | - | TRBV28 | - | CASSPSGAPAGNTIYF | TGTGCCAGCAGTCCTTCAGGGGCACCCGCTGGAAACACCATATATTTT
TRBJ2-7 | - | TRBV14 | - | CASSQDWGLYEQYF | TGTGCCAGCAGCCAAGATTGGGGCCTCTACGAGCAGTACTTC
TRBJ1-2 | - | TRBV7-2 | TRBD1 | CASSLAQLGGGASGYTF | TGTGCCAGCAGCTTAGCGCAGCTCGGAGGGGGCGCGAGTGGCTACACCTTC
TRBJ2-3 | - | TRBV5-1 | TRBD2 | CASSWGGGGQDTQYF | TGCGCCAGCAGCTGGGGCGGCGGGGGGCAAGATACGCAGTATTTT
TRBJ2-2 | once | TRBV27 | TRBD2 | CASNIRTSGTGELFF | TGTGCCAGCAATATAAGGACTAGCGGGACCGGGGAGCTGTTTTTT
TRBJ2-7 | - | TRBV10-3 | TRBD2 | CAISESPGLANHEQYF | TGTGCCATCAGTGAATCTCCGGGACTAGCTAACCACGAGCAGTACTTC
TRBJ1-2 | - | TRBV3-1/TRBV3-2 | - | CASSQAAVPNYGYTF | TGTGCCAGCAGCCAAGCGGCAGTACCTAACTATGGCTACACCTTC
TRBJ1-1 | - | TRBV29-1 | - | CSTSPGSVTEAFF | TGCAGCACCTCACCGGGGTCGGTCACTGAAGCTTTCTTT
TRBJ2-2 | - | TRBV5-5 | TRBD2 | CASRSGSGRYSGELFF | TGTGCCAGCAGATCTGGTAGCGGGAGATATTCCGGGGAGCTGTTTTTT
TRBJ2-1 | - | TRBV7-8 | TRBD2 | CASSLAKAGGLSNEQFF | TGTGCCAGCAGCTTAGCAAAAGCGGGAGGTCTTAGCAATGAGCAGTTCTTC
TRBJ2-7 | - | TRBV2 | - | CASSEGIASYEQYF | TGTGCCAGCAGTGAAGGAATAGCATCCTACGAGCAGTACTTC
TRBJ2-3 | - | TRBV7-8 | TRBD2 | CASSLVGSGSFGIDTQYF | TGTGCCAGCAGCTTAGTGGGTAGCGGGAGTTTCGGGATAGATACGCAGTATTTT
TRBJ2-7 | - | TRBV6-5 | - | CASQITSGEQYF | TGTGCCAGCCAGATTACCTCTGGGGAGCAGTACTTC
TRBJ2-5 | - | TRBV27 | TRBD2 | CASSPKPRLAGGGETQYF | TGTGCCAGCAGTCCAAAGCCCCGACTAGCGGGGGGTGGAGAGACCCAGTACTTC
TRBJ2-7 | - | TRBV28 | TRBD1 | CASSSIRGQGNSYEQYF | TGTGCCAGCAGTTCGATCCGGGGACAGGGAAATTCCTACGAGCAGTACTTC
TRBJ2-3 | once | TRBV12-5 | TRBD2 | CASGGGTSGSTDTQYF | TGTGCTAGTGGTGGGGGGACTAGCGGTAGCACAGATACGCAGTATTTT
TRBJ2-3 | - | TRBV10-3 | TRBD2 | CAIKGTSGGFGGDTQYF | TGTGCCATCAAAGGGACTAGCGGGGGGTTTGGGGGAGATACGCAGTATTTT
TRBJ1-6 | - | TRBV27 | - | CATGDTYNSPLHF | TGTGCCACAGGCGACACCTATAATTCACCCCTCCACTTT
TRBJ2-7 | - | TRBV5-1 | TRBD2 | CASGDGGSSYEQYF | TGCGCCAGCGGCGACGGGGGGAGCTCCTACGAGCAGTACTTC
TRBJ2-7 | - | TRBV5-1 | TRBD1 | CASSLVGTGGISLHEQYF | TGCGCCAGCAGCTTGGTCGGGACAGGGGGCATCTCTCTGCACGAGCAGTACTTC
TRBJ1-5 | - | TRBV2 | - | CASNSGKGGVNQPQHF | TGTGCCAGCAATTCGGGGAAGGGTGGGGTCAATCAGCCCCAGCATTTT